This T cell receptor beta chain came from a study of Graves' ophthalmopathy and Graves' hyperthyroidism. In the study overall: Hyperthyroidism was considered stable when no ophthalmopathy appeared within 18 months of follow-up. Study observations and caveats: In predicting ophthalmopathy progression, the model reached about 69% sensitivity and 72.22% specificity. Classification of ophthalmopathy versus stable hyperthyroidism by a 13-signature model yielded about 88% sensitivity and around 77% specificity. Most thyroid-expanded clonotypes exceeding 0.001 frequency were also found in blood.

As for this clonotype: Its specificity is not known.

The TCR beta CDR3 regions underwent amplification from RNA transcripts. The authors performed first-round RT-PCR with HTBI primers and then a second-round multiplex PCR. MiXCR, applied by TCRdb to the multiplex PCR reads, yields one record per CDR3 protein. The data hold 900,000 to 1,200,000 distinct CDR3 sequences, with 36% observed a single time. CDR3 size: 9 residues. V shed 5 bases and J shed 14 bases, with 4 bases lying between them. The gene calls are TRBV12-3 or TRBV12-4 and TRBJ1-6; no definite D call. This receptor was taken from an adult man with Graves' hyperthyroidism. Material for sequencing was peripheral blood or thyroid tissue (not recorded which). The CDR3: CASSISLHF. CDR3 sequence (DNA): TGTGCCAGCAGTATCTCCCTCCACTTT.